This note documents a single T cell receptor beta chain sequence. This sample stems from a study of T cells after yellow fever vaccination. TCRdb reanalysed the 5' RACE reads using MiXCR and keeps one entry per CDR3 protein. The profile covers hundreds of thousands of distinct CDR3 sequences, with over 9% appearing a single time and 14% to 15% taken by the ten largest. The ends lost 3 bases at V and 4 bases at J; junction bases unmatched: 5. CDR1 MNHEY and CDR2 SVGAGI come from the germline V gene. The CDR3 length is 15 residues. This sequence was found in a man under 40 who received the YFV17D yellow fever vaccine. The V and J genes are TRBV6-5 and TRBJ2-7, with 11 bases fitting TRBD2. Source: PBMCs, taken on the day of the yellow fever booster vaccination. The CDR3, as DNA: TGTGCCAGCAGTTATACTAGCGGGAGCTTATACGAGCAGTACTTC. Protein: CASSYTSGSLYEQYF.